This T cell receptor (beta chain) appears in the sequencing data of a study of blood T cell repertoires in COVID-19. Study overall: Spain, Italy and the United States supplied samples that represented acute and convalescent COVID-19. PBMCs, B-cell-depleted T cells, or T cells provided the cDNA or gDNA that made up the material.

Generated by immunoSEQ multiplex PCR, the TCRdb table keeps only in-frame clones and is missing some. This table has roughly 150,000 clones, about 80% appearing once. Participant-given clinical history determined each cohort assignment. The CDR3 has 13 residues. Germline CDR1 SGHKS, CDR2 YYEKEE (reference sequence). Trimming left V 4 bases short and J 2 bases short, with 7 bases between. The chain is built from TRBV5-5 and TRBJ1-3, with D unresolved. The sample taken for sequencing was PBMCs or T cells enriched from blood (not recorded which). The TCR was taken from a woman between 65 and 79 years old in a cohort exposed to, infected with or recovered from COVID-19 (not recorded which). In DNA form, the CDR3 reads TGTGCCAGCAGCCTCCTTGCTGGAAACACCATATATTTT. This translates into CASSLLAGNTIYF.